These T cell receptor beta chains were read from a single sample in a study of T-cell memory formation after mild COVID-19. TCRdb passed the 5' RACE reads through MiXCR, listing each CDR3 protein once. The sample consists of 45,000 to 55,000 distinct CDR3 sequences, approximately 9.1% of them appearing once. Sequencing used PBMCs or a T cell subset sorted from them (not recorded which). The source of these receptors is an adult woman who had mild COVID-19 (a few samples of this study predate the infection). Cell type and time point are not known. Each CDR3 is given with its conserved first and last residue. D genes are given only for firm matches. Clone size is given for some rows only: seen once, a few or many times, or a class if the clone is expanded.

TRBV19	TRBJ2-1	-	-	TGTGCCAGTACCGGCCTACGGGGTGAGCAGTTCTTC	CASTGLRGEQFF
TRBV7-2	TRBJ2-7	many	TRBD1	TGTGCCAGCAGCCGATTCGGGACAGGGTCCGACGAGCAGTACTTC	CASSRFGTGSDEQYF
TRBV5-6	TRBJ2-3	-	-	TGTGCCAGCAGCTTGTTCCCCCCCCGGGCGTCCGCAGATACGCAGTATTTT	CASSLFPPRASADTQYF
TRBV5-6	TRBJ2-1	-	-	TGTGCCAGCAGCTCCTTTGGGGGGGGCCTCTACAATGAGCAGTTCTTC	CASSSFGGGLYNEQFF
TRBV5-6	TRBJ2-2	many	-	TGTGCCAGCAGCTGGGTGAACACCGGGGAGCTGTTTTTT	CASSWVNTGELFF
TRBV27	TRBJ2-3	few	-	TGTGCCAGCAGTTTATCTGGCGGGGGCTACACAGATACGCAGTATTTT	CASSLSGGGYTDTQYF
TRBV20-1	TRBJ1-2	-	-	TGCAGTGCTAGGGGCGGACGAACGGGTGGCTACACCTTC	CSARGGRTGGYTF
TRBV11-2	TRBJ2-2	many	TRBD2	TGTGCCAGCAGCTCCGCTCTGGGGGCTAGCGGGAGTCCACGCACCGGGGAGCTGTTTTTT	CASSSALGASGSPRTGELFF
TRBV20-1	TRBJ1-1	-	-	TGCAGTGCTAGCCTCCAGGACACTGAAGCTTTCTTT	CSASLQDTEAFF
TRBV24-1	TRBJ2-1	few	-	TGTGCCACCAGTGATTTACATGAGCAGTTCTTC	CATSDLHEQFF
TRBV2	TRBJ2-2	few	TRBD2	TGTGCCAGCAGTGAATCTGGACTAGCTCTCACCGGGGAGCTGTTTTTT	CASSESGLALTGELFF
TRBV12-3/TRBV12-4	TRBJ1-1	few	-	TGTGCCAGCAGAACATGGGACACCAAATACACTGAAGCTTTCTTT	CASRTWDTKYTEAFF
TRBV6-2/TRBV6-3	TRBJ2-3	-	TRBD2	TGTGCCAGCAGAGAACATAGCGGGAATCCAGATACGCAGTATTTT	CASREHSGNPDTQYF
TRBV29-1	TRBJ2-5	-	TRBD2	TGCAGCGCTGGGGGGGGATCGGGGGAGACCCAGTACTTC	CSAGGGSGETQYF
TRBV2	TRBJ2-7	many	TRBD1	TGTGCCAGCAGGGACCCGGGACAGGGGTTTTCCTACGAGCAGTACTTC	CASRDPGQGFSYEQYF
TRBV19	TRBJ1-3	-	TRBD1	TGTGCCAGTAGAAAGGACAGGATCTCTGGAAACACCATATATTTT	CASRKDRISGNTIYF
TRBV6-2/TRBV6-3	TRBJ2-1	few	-	TGTGCCAGCAGGGGGGGTATCGGAGGGGAGGCAGGCGAGGAGCAGTTCTTC	CASRGGIGGEAGEEQFF
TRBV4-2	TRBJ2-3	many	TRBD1	TGTGCCAGCAGCCAGGGACAGGGGGTAACAGATACGCAGTATTTT	CASSQGQGVTDTQYF
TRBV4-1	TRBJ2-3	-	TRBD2	TGCGCCAGCAGCCAACCTAGCGGGGCTGGCACAGATACGCAGTATTTT	CASSQPSGAGTDTQYF
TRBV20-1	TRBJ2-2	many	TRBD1	TGCAGTGCGCCGGGACAGGCGAACACCGGGGAGCTGTTTTTT	CSAPGQANTGELFF
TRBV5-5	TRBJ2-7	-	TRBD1	TGTGCCAGCAGCTTGAGGACAGGGGCTCTGGAGCAGTACTTC	CASSLRTGALEQYF
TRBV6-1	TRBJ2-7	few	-	TGTGCCAGCAGGGGGATCCGGGGGCCCCAATACGAGCAGTACTTC	CASRGIRGPQYEQYF
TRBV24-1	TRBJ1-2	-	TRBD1	TGTGCCATCGGGACAGGCCCTTTCCGCTACACCTTC	CAIGTGPFRYTF
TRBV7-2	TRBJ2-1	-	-	TGTTCCGGGGGGCGTATCAATGAGCAGTTCTTC	CSGGRINEQFF
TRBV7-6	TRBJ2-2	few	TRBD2	TGTGCCAGCAGCTTAGAAACCCGACTAGCGGGGGGGCCCGGGGAGCTGTTTTTT	CASSLETRLAGGPGELFF
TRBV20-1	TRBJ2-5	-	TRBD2	TGCAGTGCTAGAGATGGGACTAGTATTTTAGAGACCCAGTACTTC	CSARDGTSILETQYF
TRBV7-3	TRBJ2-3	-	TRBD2	TGTGCCAGCAGCTCGACTAGCGAGTACACAGATACGCAGTATTTT	CASSSTSEYTDTQYF
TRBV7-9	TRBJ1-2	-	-	TGTGCCAGCAGCCCAGGCTTGCGGGGGAACTATGGCTACACCTTC	CASSPGLRGNYGYTF
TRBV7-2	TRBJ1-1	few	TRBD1	TGTGCCAGCAGCTTCGGACAGGGTCGGACTGAAGCTTTCTTT	CASSFGQGRTEAFF
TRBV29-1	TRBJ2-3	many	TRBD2	TGCAGCGTTTCGTACAGCGGGGGAAATACGCAGTATTTT	CSVSYSGGNTQYF
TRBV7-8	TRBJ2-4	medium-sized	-	TGTGCCAGCAGCTTAGGGCAGAAATGGAACATTCAGTACTTC	CASSLGQKWNIQYF
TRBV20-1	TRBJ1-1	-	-	TGCAGTGCTAGAGATAGGGAGGATATTACCATGAACACTGAAGCTTTCTTT	CSARDREDITMNTEAFF
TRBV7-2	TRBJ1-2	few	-	TGTGCCAGCAGCTTAGGAGCGAGCTATGGCTACACCTTC	CASSLGASYGYTF
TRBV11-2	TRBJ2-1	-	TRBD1	TGTGCCAGCAGCCGCGACAGGGAAATTCTCTACAATGAGCAGTTCTTC	CASSRDREILYNEQFF
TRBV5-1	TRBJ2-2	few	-	TGCGCCAGCAGCCGCAACCGGGACTCGTCGAACACCGGGGAGCTGTTTTTT	CASSRNRDSSNTGELFF
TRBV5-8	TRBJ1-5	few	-	TGTGCCAGCAGCTTGGGGAGTTTAGGTCAGCCCCAGCATTTT	CASSLGSLGQPQHF
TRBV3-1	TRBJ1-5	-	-	TGTGCCAGCAGCCAAGCGGGTCAGGTTAATCAGCCCCAGCATTTT	CASSQAGQVNQPQHF
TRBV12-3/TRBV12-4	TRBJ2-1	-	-	TGTGCCAGCAACCTCGGCGGGGGCAGGGTACTCAATGAGCAGTTCTTC	CASNLGGGRVLNEQFF
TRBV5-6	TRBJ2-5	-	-	TGTGCCAGCAGCTTGATTATTGTTCAAGAGACCCAGTACTTC	CASSLIIVQETQYF
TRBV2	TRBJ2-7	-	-	TGTGCCAGCAGACAACTAGTGGCGGTGTACGAGCAGTACTTC	CASRQLVAVYEQYF
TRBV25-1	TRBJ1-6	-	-	TGTGCCAGCAGAGCCCAGGGTTATAATTCACCCCTCCACTTT	CASRAQGYNSPLHF
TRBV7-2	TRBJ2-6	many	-	TGTGCCAGCAGAGACTCTGGGGCCAACGTCCTGACTTTC	CASRDSGANVLTF
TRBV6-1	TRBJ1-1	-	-	TGTGCCAGCAGGAGAACAGGGAGTGCCACTGAAGCTTTCTTT	CASRRTGSATEAFF
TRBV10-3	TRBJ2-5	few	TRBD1	TGTGCCATCGGGACAGGGGGCGAGGAGACCCAGTACTTC	CAIGTGGEETQYF
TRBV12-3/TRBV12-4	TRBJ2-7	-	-	TGTGCCAGCAGTTTAGTCGCAGGCTACGAGCAGTACTTC	CASSLVAGYEQYF
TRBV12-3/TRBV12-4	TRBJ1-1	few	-	TGTGCCAGCCCGCCGGAGAACACTGAAGCTTTCTTT	CASPPENTEAFF
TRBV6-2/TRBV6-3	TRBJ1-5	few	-	TGTGCCAGCAGTTACACGGCACCCAGGAGCAATCAGCCCCAGCATTTT	CASSYTAPRSNQPQHF
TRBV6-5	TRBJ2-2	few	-	TGTGCCACCCGAGGGGTTTGGACCGGGGAGCTGTTTTTT	CATRGVWTGELFF
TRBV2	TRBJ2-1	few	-	TGTGCCAGCAGTGAGCCAGTACCCTACAATGAGCAGTTCTTC	CASSEPVPYNEQFF
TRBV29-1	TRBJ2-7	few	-	TGCAGCGTTGAAGGGACAGCCTACGAGCAGTACTTC	CSVEGTAYEQYF
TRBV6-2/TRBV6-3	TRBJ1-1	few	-	TGTGCCAGCTTGAGTTTGGCAGGGAACACTGAAGCTTTCTTT	CASLSLAGNTEAFF
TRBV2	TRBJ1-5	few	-	TGTGCCAGCAGTGTGGGCGTCTTTCAGCCCCAGCATTTT	CASSVGVFQPQHF
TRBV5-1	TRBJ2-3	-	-	TGCGCCAGCGCAACCCCGACAGCAGATACGCAGTATTTT	CASATPTADTQYF
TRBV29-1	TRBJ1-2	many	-	TGCAGCGCCCAAGACAGATTCTATGGCTACACCTTC	CSAQDRFYGYTF
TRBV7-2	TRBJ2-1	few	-	TGTGCCAGCAGCTTAGCCCAGGGGTCCTACAATGAGCAGTTCTTC	CASSLAQGSYNEQFF
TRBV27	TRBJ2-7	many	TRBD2	TGTGCCAGCAGTTCTGTAGCGGGGACCTACGAGCAGTACTTC	CASSSVAGTYEQYF
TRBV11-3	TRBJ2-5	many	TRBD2	TGTGCCAGCAGCCTCACGACTCGGGGGGGGCCAGCCCAAGAGACCCAGTACTTC	CASSLTTRGGPAQETQYF
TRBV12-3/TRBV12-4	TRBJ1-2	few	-	TGTGCCAGTTCGGACCAGGGAGGCTACACCTTC	CASSDQGGYTF
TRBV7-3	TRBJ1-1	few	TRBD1	TGTGCCAGCAGCCCCAGGGGGGGAGAGAACACTGAAGCTTTCTTT	CASSPRGGENTEAFF